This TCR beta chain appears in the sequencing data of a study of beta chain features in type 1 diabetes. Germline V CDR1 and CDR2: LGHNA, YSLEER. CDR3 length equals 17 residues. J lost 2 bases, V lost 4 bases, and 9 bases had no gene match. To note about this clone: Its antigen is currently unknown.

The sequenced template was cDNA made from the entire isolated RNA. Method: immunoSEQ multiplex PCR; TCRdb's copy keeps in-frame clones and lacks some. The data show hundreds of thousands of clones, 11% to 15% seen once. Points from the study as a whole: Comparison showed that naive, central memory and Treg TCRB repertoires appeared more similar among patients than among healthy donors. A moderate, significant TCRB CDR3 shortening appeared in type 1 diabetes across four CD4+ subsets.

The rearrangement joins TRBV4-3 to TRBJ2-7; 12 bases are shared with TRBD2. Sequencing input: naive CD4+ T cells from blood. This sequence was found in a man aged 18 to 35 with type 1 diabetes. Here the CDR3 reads CASSRTLAGGPAYEQYF. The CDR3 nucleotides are TGCGCCAGCAGCCGAACCCTAGCGGGGGGGCCTGCCTACGAGCAGTACTTC.